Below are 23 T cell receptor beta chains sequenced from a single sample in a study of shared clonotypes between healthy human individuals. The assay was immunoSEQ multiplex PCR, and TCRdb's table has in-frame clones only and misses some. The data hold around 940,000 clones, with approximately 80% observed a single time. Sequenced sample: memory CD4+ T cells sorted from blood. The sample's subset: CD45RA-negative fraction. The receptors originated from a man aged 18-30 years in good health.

CDR3 amino acids: CASSVTRGQGNEKLFF. In DNA form, the CDR3 reads TGTGCCAGCAGCGTGACCAGGGGGCAGGGTAATGAAAAACTGTTTTTT. The chain combines TRBV5-5 with TRBJ1-4, with 8 bases that match TRBD1. The CDR3 consists of 16 residues. With 4 bases clipped from V and 4 bases from J, the junction kept 9 bases outside the gene matches. In germline, CDR1 is SGHKS, CDR2 YYEKEE (reference sequence).

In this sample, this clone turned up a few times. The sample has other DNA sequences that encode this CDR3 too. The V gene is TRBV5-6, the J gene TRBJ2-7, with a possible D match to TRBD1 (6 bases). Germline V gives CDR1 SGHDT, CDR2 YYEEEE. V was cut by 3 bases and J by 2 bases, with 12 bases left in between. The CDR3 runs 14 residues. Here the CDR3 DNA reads TGTGCCAGCAGCTCGGGACACGGGGCCTACGAGCAGTACTTC. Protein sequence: CASSSGHGAYEQYF.

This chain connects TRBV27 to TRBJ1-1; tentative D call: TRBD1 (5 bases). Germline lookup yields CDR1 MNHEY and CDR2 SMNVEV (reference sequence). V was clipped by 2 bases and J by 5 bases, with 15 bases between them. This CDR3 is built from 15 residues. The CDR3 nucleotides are TGTGCCAGCAGTTTAGGAGCAGGGTCGGGAACTGAAGCTTTCTTT. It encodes CASSLGAGSGTEAFF.

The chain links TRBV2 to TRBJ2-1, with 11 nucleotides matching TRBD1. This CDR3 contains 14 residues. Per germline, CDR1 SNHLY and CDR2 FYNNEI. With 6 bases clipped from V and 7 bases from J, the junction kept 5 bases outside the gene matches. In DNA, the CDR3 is TGTGCCAGCAGGGGGGACAGGGGGACGAATGAGCAGTTCTTC. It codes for CASRGDRGTNEQFF.

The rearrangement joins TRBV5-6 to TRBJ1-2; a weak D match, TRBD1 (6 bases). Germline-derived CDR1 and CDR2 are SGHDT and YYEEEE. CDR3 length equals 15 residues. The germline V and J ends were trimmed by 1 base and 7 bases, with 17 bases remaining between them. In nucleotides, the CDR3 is TGTGCCAGCAGCTTGAGTATTCCGGGGGCGGGTGGCTACACCTTC. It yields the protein CASSLSIPGAGGYTF.

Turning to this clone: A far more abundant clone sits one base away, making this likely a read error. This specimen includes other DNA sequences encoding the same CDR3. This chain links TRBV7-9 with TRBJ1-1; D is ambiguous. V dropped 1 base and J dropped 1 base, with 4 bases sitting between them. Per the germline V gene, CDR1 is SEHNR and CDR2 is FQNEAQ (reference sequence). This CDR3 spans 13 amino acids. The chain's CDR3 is CASSLEGNTEAFF. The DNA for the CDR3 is TGTGCCAGCAGCTTAGAAGGGAACACTGAAGCTTTCTTT.

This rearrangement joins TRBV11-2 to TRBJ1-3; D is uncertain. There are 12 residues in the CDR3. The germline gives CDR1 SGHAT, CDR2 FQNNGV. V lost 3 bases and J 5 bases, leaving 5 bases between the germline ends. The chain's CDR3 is CASSLSRNTIYF. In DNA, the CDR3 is TGTGCCAGCAGCTTGAGTAGAAACACCATATATTTT.

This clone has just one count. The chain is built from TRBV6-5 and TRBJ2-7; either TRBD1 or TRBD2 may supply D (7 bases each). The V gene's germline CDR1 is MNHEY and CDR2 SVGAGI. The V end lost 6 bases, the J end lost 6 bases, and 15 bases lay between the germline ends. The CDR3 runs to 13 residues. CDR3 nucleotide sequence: TGTGCCAGCAGACGGGGGGCAGGGGGCGAGCAGTACTTC. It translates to CASRRGAGGEQYF.

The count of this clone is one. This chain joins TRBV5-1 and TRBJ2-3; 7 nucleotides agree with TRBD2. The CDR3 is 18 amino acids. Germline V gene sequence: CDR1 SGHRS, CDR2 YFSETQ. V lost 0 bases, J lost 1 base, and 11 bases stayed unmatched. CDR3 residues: CASSLAKGTGGRTDTQYF. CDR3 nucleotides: TGCGCCAGCAGCTTGGCCAAGGGGACGGGAGGTCGCACAGATACGCAGTATTTT.

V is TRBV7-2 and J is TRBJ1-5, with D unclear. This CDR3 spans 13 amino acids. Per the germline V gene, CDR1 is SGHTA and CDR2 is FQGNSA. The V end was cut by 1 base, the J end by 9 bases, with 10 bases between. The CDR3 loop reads CASSLDSAGPQHF. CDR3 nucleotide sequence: TGTGCCAGCAGCTTAGACAGTGCGGGGCCCCAGCATTTT.

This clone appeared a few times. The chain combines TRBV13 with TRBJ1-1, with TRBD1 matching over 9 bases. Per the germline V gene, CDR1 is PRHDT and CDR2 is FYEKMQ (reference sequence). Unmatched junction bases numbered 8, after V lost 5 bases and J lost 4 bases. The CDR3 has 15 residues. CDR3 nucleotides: TGTGCCAGCAGCCCAACTAACAGGGGGCCCACTGAAGCTTTCTTT. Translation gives CASSPTNRGPTEAFF.

CDR3 loop: CASTDRTGAGGYTF. The CDR3 DNA is TGTGCCAGCACCGACCGGACAGGGGCGGGTGGCTACACCTTC. V usage is TRBV2 and J usage is TRBJ1-2; 9 bases are shared with TRBD1. The CDR3 loop spans 14 amino acids. CDR1 is SNHLY, CDR2 FYNNEI, per germline. The ends lost 7 bases at V and 7 bases at J; junction bases unmatched: 10.

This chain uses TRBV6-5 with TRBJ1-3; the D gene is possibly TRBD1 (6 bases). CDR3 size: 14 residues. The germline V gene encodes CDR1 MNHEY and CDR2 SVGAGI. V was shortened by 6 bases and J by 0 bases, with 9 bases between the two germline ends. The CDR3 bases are TGTGCCAGCAGACAGGGTTACTCTGGAAACACCATATATTTT. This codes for CASRQGYSGNTIYF.

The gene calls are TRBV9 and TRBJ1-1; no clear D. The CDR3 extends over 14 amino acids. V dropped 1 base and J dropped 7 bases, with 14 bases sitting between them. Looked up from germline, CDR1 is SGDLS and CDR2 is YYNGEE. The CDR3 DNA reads TGTGCCAGCAGCGTATCTGCGAGCCCGCTTGAAGCTTTCTTT. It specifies CASSVSASPLEAFF.

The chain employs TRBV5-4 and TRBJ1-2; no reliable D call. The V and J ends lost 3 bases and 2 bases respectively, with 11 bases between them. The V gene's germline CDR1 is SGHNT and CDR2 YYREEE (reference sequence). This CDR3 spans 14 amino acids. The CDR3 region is CASSSEAGNYGYTF. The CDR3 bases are TGTGCCAGCAGCTCGGAGGCCGGGAACTATGGCTACACCTTC.

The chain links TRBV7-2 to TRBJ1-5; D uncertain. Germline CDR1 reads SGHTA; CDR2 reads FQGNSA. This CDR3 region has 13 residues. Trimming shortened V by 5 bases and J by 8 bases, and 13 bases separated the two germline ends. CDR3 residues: CASSEWSNKPQHF. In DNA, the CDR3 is TGTGCCAGCAGCGAGTGGTCCAACAAGCCCCAGCATTTT.

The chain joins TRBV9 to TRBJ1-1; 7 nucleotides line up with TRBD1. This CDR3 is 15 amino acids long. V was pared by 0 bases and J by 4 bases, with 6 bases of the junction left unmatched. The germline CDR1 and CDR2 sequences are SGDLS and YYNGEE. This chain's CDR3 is CASSVGGQEVTEAFF. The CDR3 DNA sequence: TGTGCCAGCAGCGTAGGCGGACAGGAGGTCACTGAAGCTTTCTTT. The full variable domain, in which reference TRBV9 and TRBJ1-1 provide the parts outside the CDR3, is DSGVTQTPKHLITATGQRVTLRCSPRSGDLSVYWYQQSLDQGLQFLIQYYNGEERAKGNILERFSAQQFPDLHSELNLSSLELGDSALYFCASSVGGQEVTEAFFGQGTRLTVV.

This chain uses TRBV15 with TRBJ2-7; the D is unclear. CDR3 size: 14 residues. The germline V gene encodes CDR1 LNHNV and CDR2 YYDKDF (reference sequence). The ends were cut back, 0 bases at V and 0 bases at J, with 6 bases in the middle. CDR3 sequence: CATSREYASYEQYF. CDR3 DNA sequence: TGTGCCACCAGCAGAGAGTATGCCTCCTACGAGCAGTACTTC. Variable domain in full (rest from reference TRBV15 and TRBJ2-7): DAMVIQNPRYQVTQFGKPVTLSCSQTLNHNVMYWYQQKSSQAPKLLFHYYDKDFNNEADTPDNFQSRRPNTSFCFLDIRSPGLGDTAMYLCATSREYASYEQYFGPGTRLTVT.

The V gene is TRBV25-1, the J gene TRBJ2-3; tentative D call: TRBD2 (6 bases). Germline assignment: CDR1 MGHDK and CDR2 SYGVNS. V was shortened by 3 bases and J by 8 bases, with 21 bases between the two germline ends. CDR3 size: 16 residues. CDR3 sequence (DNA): TGTGCCAGCAGTGATCTAAGGCGGACTTGGGGAGGTACGCAGTATTTT. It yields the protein CASSDLRRTWGGTQYF.

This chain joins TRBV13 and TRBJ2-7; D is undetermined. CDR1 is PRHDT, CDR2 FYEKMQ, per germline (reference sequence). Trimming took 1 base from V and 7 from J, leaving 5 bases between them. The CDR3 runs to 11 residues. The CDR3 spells CASSLEGEQYF. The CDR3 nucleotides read TGTGCCAGCAGCTTAGAGGGTGAGCAGTACTTC. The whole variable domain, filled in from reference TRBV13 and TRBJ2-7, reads AAGVIQSPRHLIKEKRETATLKCYPIPRHDTVYWYQQGPGQDPQFLISFYEKMQSDKGSIPDRFSAQQFSDYHSELNMSSLELGDSALYFCASSLEGEQYFGPGTRLTVT.

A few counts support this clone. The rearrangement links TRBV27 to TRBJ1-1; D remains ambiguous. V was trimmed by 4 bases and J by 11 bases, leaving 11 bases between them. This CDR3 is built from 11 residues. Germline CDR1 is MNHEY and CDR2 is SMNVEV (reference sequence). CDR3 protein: CASSSESGAFF. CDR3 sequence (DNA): TGTGCCAGCAGTTCGGAGTCCGGTGCTTTCTTT.

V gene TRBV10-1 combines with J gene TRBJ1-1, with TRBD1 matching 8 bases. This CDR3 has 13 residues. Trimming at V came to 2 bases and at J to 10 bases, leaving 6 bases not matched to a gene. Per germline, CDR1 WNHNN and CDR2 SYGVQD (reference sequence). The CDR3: CASSEATGGRAFF. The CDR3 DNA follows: TGCGCCAGCAGTGAGGCTACAGGGGGGCGAGCTTTCTTT.

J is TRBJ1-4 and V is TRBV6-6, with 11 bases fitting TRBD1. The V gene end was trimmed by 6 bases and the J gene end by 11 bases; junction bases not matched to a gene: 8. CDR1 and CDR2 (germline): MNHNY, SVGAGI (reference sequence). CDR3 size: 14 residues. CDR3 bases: TGTGCCAGCAGCGAGGACAGGGGGCCCCTGAAACTGTTTTTT. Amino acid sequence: CASSEDRGPLKLFF.